The rows below give T cell receptor beta chains drawn from one sample of a study of blood T cell repertoires in COVID-19. The data were produced by immunoSEQ multiplex PCR, yet TCRdb's version contains in-frame clones alone and is incomplete. Counted here are roughly 100,000 clones, 85% to 90% occurring once; the ten biggest clones make up 3.5% to 5%. Material: peripheral blood. These receptors were taken from a man aged 50-60 years with acute or convalescent COVID-19. The CDR3 runs from the conserved cysteine through the conserved F or W. Each record gives: J gene, V gene, D gene, clone size, CDR3 protein, CDR3 DNA. D genes are given only for firm matches. The size of a clone is reported for some rows only, either as once, few or many, or as a class for expanded clones.

j_call: TRBJ2-1
v_call: TRBV29-1
d_call: TRBD2
clone_size: .
cdr3_aa: CSVELGLAGYNEQFF
cdr3_nt: TGCAGCGTTGAATTGGGACTAGCGGGATATAATGAGCAGTTCTTC

j_call: TRBJ2-7
v_call: TRBV2
d_call: TRBD2
clone_size: few
cdr3_aa: CASMGLAGSRTYEQYF
cdr3_nt: TGTGCCAGCATGGGACTAGCGGGATCGCGAACCTACGAGCAGTACTTC

j_call: TRBJ1-4
v_call: TRBV11-2
d_call: .
clone_size: .
cdr3_aa: CASSSVEKLFF
cdr3_nt: TGTGCCAGCAGCAGCGTGGAAAAACTGTTTTTT

j_call: TRBJ1-3
v_call: TRBV7-8
d_call: TRBD1
clone_size: few
cdr3_aa: CASSLLTGVGNTIYF
cdr3_nt: TGTGCCAGCAGCCTCCTGACAGGGGTTGGAAACACCATATATTTT

j_call: TRBJ2-1
v_call: TRBV11-2
d_call: TRBD2
clone_size: once
cdr3_aa: CASSSGGRAYNEQFF
cdr3_nt: TGTGCCAGCAGCTCGGGCGGGAGGGCCTACAATGAGCAGTTCTTC

j_call: TRBJ2-7
v_call: TRBV28
d_call: TRBD2
clone_size: .
cdr3_aa: CASTGTSSYEQYF
cdr3_nt: TGTGCCAGTACCGGGACTAGCTCCTACGAGCAGTACTTC

j_call: TRBJ1-3
v_call: TRBV5-4
d_call: .
clone_size: .
cdr3_aa: CASSLVGTSGNTIYF
cdr3_nt: TGTGCCAGCAGCTTGGTCGGGACATCAGGAAACACCATATATTTT

j_call: TRBJ1-1
v_call: TRBV6-2/TRBV6-3
d_call: .
clone_size: .
cdr3_aa: CASSYYQVVPEAFF
cdr3_nt: TGTGCCAGCAGTTACTATCAGGTTGTCCCTGAAGCTTTCTTT

j_call: TRBJ2-3
v_call: TRBV2
d_call: .
clone_size: .
cdr3_aa: CASSEGGSTDTQYF
cdr3_nt: TGTGCCAGCAGTGAGGGCGGGAGCACAGATACGCAGTATTTT

j_call: TRBJ1-6
v_call: TRBV18
d_call: TRBD1
clone_size: .
cdr3_aa: CASSPTGQGADSPLHF
cdr3_nt: TGTGCCAGCTCACCAACGGGACAGGGGGCAGATTCACCCCTCCACTTT

j_call: TRBJ1-3
v_call: TRBV4-1
d_call: .
clone_size: few
cdr3_aa: CASSQVSGDSGNTIYF
cdr3_nt: TGCGCCAGCAGCCAAGTATCAGGGGACTCTGGAAACACCATATATTTT

j_call: TRBJ2-5
v_call: TRBV7-3
d_call: TRBD1
clone_size: .
cdr3_aa: CASRKGTEETQYF
cdr3_nt: TGTGCCAGCAGAAAGGGGACAGAAGAGACCCAGTACTTC

j_call: TRBJ2-4
v_call: TRBV11-2
d_call: TRBD2
clone_size: .
cdr3_aa: CASSPAGVYENIQYF
cdr3_nt: TGTGCCAGCAGCCCAGCGGGGGTGTACGAAAACATTCAGTACTTC

j_call: TRBJ2-7
v_call: TRBV5-1
d_call: TRBD1
clone_size: .
cdr3_aa: CASSLAAGQGYEQYF
cdr3_nt: TGCGCCAGCAGCTTGGCCGCCGGACAGGGGTACGAGCAGTACTTC

j_call: TRBJ2-2
v_call: TRBV7-3
d_call: .
clone_size: .
cdr3_aa: CASSQGSRRVGELFF
cdr3_nt: TGTGCCAGCAGCCAGGGGTCAAGGCGAGTCGGGGAGCTGTTTTTT

j_call: TRBJ2-7
v_call: TRBV4-2
d_call: .
clone_size: .
cdr3_aa: CASSQTREQYF
cdr3_nt: TGTGCCAGCAGTCAAACTCGGGAGCAGTACTTC

j_call: TRBJ1-4
v_call: TRBV2
d_call: .
clone_size: .
cdr3_aa: CASMDSPNEKLFF
cdr3_nt: TGTGCCAGCATGGACAGTCCGAATGAAAAACTGTTTTTT

j_call: TRBJ2-2
v_call: TRBV5-5
d_call: TRBD1
clone_size: .
cdr3_aa: CASSYRDRVLGGELFF
cdr3_nt: TGTGCCAGCAGCTACCGGGACAGAGTTTTAGGCGGGGAGCTGTTTTTT

j_call: TRBJ1-1
v_call: TRBV19
d_call: TRBD1
clone_size: .
cdr3_aa: CASSNRQGSSAFF
cdr3_nt: TGTGCCAGTAGTAACAGACAGGGATCATCGGCTTTCTTT